This TCR beta chain was recovered during a study of blood T cell repertoires in COVID-19. Study processing details: Amplification from reference gene primers served as the basis for estimated nucleated cell counts. The table came from immunoSEQ multiplex PCR; TCRdb's copy has only in-frame clones and leaves some out. The V and J calls and clone size were taken over from that table, and D and trimming were inferred from the DNA. The profile covers approximately 210,000 clones, with approximately 90% appearing a single time and approximately 1.8% taken by the ten largest. The sample was peripheral blood. This TCR came from a man between 65 and 85 years old with acute or convalescent COVID-19.

CDR3 sequence: CASKGSGTGHYEQYF. CDR3 in DNA: TGTGCCAGTAAAGGCTCCGGGACAGGCCACTACGAGCAGTACTTC. The rearrangement joins TRBV19 to TRBJ2-7; 8 bases map to TRBD1. Germline CDR1 LNHDA, CDR2 SQIVND (reference sequence). The CDR3 runs 15 residues. V lost 7 bases, J lost 3 bases, and 11 bases stayed unmatched.